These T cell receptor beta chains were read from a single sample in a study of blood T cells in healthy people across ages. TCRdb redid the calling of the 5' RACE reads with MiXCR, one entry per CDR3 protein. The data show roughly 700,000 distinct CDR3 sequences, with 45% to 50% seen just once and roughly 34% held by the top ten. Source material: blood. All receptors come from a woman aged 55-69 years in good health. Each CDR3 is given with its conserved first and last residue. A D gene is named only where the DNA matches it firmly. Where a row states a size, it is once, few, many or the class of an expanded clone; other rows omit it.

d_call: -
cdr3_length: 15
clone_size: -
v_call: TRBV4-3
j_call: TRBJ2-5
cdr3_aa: CASSQDLGGGETQYF
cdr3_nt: TGCGCCAGCAGCCAAGATCTGGGAGGGGGAGAGACCCAGTACTTC

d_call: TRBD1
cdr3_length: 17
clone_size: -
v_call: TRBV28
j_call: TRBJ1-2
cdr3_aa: CASSLGTGGAIGHGYTF
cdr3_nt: TGTGCCAGCAGTTTAGGGACAGGGGGCGCGATAGGGCATGGCTACACCTTC

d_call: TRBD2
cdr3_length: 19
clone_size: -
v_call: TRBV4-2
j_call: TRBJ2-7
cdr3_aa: CASGQERTTGIAGVYEQYF
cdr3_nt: TGTGCCAGCGGCCAAGAACGGACCACGGGGATAGCGGGAGTGTACGAGCAGTACTTC

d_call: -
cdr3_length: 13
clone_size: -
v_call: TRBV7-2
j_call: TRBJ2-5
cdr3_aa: CASTIAVQETQYF
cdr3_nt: TGTGCCAGCACCATAGCAGTTCAAGAGACCCAGTACTTC

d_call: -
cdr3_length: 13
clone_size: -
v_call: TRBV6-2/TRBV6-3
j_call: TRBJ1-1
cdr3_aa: CASRVTGNTEAFF
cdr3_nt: TGTGCCAGCAGAGTAACAGGGAACACTGAAGCTTTCTTT

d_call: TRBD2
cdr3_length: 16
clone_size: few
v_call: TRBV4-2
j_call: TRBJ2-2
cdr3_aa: CASSQGSSGRTGELFF
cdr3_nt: TGTGCCAGCAGCCAAGGGTCTAGCGGGAGGACCGGGGAGCTGTTTTTT

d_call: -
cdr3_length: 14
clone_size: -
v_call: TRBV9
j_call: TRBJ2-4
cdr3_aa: CASSVGGGWDIQYF
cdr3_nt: TGTGCCAGCAGCGTAGGCGGCGGTTGGGACATTCAGTACTTC

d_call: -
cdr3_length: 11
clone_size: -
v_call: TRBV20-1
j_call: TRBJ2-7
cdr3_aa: CSAQGGHEQYF
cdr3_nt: TGCAGTGCTCAGGGGGGGCACGAGCAGTACTTC

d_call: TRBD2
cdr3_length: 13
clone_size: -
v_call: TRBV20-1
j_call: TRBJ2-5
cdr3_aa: CSTGLGGGETQYF
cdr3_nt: TGCAGTACCGGACTTGGGGGGGGAGAGACCCAGTACTTC

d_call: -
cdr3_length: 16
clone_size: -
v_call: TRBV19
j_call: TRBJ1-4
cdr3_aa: CASTSRQDATNERLFF
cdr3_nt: TGTGCCAGTACCTCAAGACAGGATGCAACTAATGAAAGACTGTTTTTT

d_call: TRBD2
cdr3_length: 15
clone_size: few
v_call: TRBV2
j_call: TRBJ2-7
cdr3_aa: CASSIGLATTYEQYF
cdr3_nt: TGTGCCAGCAGTATCGGACTAGCGACTACCTACGAGCAGTACTTC

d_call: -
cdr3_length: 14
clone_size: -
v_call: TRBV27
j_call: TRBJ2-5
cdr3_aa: CASSDITSQETQYF
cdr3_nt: TGTGCCAGCAGTGATATTACTAGCCAAGAGACCCAGTACTTC

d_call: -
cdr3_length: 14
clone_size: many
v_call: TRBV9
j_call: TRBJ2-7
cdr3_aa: CASSPWTGSYEQYF
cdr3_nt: TGTGCCAGCAGCCCCTGGACGGGTTCCTACGAGCAGTACTTC

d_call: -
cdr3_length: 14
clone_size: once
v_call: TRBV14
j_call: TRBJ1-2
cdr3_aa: CASSRVGGPDGYTF
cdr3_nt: TGTGCCAGCAGCCGTGTAGGGGGTCCGGATGGCTACACCTTC

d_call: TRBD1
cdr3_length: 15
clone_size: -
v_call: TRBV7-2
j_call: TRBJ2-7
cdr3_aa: CASSFGQGPLYEQYF
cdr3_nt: TGTGCCAGCAGCTTTGGACAGGGGCCTCTCTACGAGCAGTACTTC

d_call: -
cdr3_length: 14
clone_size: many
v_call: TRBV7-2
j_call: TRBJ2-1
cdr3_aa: CASSPDPQNNEQFF
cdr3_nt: TGTGCCAGCAGCCCGGACCCCCAGAACAATGAGCAGTTCTTC

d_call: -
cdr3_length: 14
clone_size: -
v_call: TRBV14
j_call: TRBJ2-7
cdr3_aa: CASSQGHGRNEQYF
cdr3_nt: TGTGCCAGCAGCCAAGGTCATGGTAGGAACGAGCAGTACTTC

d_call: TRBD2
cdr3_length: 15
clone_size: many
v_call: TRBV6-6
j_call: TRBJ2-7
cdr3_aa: CASSYRTSGLYEQYF
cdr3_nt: TGTGCCAGCAGCTACCGGACTAGCGGGCTCTACGAGCAGTACTTC

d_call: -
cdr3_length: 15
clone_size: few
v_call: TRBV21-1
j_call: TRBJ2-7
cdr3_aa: CASSSSETLSYEQYF
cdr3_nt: TGTGCCAGCAGCAGTTCAGAGACACTCTCCTACGAGCAGTACTTC

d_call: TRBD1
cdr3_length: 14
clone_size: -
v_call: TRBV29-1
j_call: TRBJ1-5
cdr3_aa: CSVRTGGGNQPQHF
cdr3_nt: TGCAGCGTACGAACAGGGGGAGGCAATCAGCCCCAGCATTTT

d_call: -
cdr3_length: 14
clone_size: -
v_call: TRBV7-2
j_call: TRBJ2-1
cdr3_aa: CASSLRRGASEQFF
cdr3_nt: TGTGCCAGCAGCTTGCGACGGGGGGCGAGTGAGCAGTTCTTC

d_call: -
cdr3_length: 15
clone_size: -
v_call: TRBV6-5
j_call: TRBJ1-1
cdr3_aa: CASSYSAGKNTEAFF
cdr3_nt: TGTGCCAGCAGTTACTCTGCCGGGAAGAACACTGAAGCTTTCTTT

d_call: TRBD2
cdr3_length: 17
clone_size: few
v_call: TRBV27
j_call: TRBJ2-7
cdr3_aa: CASSSPGGGRASYEQYF
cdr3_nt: TGTGCCAGCAGCTCCCCAGGAGGCGGGAGGGCTTCCTACGAGCAGTACTTC

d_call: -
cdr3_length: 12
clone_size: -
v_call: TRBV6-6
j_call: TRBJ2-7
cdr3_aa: CASRATGYEQYF
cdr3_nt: TGTGCCAGCAGGGCGACAGGCTATGAGCAGTACTTC

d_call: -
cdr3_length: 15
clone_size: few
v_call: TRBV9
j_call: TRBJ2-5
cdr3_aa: CASSPRTNLGETQYF
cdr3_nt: TGTGCCAGCAGCCCCCGGACTAACTTGGGAGAGACCCAGTACTTC

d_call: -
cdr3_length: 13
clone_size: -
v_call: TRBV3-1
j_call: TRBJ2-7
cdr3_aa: CASSQTGFYEQYF
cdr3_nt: TGTGCCAGCAGCCAGACAGGATTTTACGAGCAGTACTTC

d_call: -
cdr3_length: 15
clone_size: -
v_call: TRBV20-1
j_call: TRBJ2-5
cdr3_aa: CSARLASGDQETQYF
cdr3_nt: TGCAGTGCTAGATTAGCGAGTGGGGATCAAGAGACCCAGTACTTC

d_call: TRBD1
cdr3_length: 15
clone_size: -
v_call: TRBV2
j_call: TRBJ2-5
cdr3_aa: CASNRGQGYSETQYF
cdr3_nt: TGTGCCAGCAACCGAGGACAGGGGTACTCGGAGACCCAGTACTTC

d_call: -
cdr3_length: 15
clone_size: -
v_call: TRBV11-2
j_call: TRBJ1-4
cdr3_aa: CASSLAVRLGEKLFF
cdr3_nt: TGTGCCAGCAGCTTAGCCGTGAGACTCGGTGAAAAACTGTTTTTT

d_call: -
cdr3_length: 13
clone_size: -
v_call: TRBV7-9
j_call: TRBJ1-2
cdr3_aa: CSSSSTGFYGYTF
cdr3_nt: TGTTCCAGCAGCTCGACAGGTTTCTATGGCTACACCTTC

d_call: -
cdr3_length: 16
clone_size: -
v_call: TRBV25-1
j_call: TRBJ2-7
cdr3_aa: CASSETQKGLGYEQYF
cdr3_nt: TGTGCCAGCAGTGAAACCCAGAAGGGATTGGGGTACGAGCAGTACTTC

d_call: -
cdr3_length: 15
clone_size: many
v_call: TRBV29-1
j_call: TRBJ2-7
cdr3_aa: CSVGSSATLSYEQYF
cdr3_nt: TGCAGCGTTGGTTCTAGCGCAACCTTATCCTACGAGCAGTACTTC

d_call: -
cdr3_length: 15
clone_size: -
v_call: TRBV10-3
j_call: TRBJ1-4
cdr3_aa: CAISEGRTTNEKLFF
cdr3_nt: TGTGCCATCAGTGAGGGTCGGACAACTAATGAAAAACTGTTTTTT

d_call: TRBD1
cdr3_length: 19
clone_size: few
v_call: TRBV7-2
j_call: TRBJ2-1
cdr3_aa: CASSARQGGGQRGYNEQFF
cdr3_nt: TGTGCCAGCAGCGCCCGACAGGGGGGCGGACAGAGGGGATACAATGAGCAGTTCTTC

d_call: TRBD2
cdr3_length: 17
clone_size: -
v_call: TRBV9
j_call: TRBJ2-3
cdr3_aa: CASSVAYRAGVADTQYF
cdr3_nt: TGTGCCAGCAGCGTAGCTTATCGAGCGGGAGTAGCAGATACGCAGTATTTT

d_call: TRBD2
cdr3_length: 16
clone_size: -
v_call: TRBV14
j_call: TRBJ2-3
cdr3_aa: CASSQRSFGGVDTQYF
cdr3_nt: TGTGCCAGCAGCCAACGTTCGTTTGGGGGGGTTGATACGCAGTATTTT

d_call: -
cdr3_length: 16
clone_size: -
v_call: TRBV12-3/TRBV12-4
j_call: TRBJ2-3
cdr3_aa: CASSPVGTKDTDTQYF
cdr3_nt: TGTGCCAGCAGTCCGGTGGGGACCAAAGACACAGATACGCAGTATTTT

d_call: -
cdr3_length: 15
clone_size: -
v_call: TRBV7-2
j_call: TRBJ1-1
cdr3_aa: CASSLAGDRNTEAFF
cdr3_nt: TGTGCCAGCAGCTTAGCGGGCGACAGAAACACTGAAGCTTTCTTT

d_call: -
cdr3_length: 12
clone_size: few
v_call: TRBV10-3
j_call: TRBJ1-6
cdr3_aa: CAIRRYSSPLHF
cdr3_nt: TGTGCCATCAGACGCTATAGTTCACCCCTCCACTTT

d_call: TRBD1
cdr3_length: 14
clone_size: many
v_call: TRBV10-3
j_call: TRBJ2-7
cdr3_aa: CAISPGTGPYEQYF
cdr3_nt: TGTGCCATCAGTCCCGGGACAGGGCCCTACGAGCAGTACTTC

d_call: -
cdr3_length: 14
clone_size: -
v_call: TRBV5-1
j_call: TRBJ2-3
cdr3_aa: CASSFADGADTQYF
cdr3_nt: TGCGCCAGCAGCTTCGCTGACGGGGCAGATACGCAGTATTTT

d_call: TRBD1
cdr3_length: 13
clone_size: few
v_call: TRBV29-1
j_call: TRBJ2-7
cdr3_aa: CSAKQGVSHEQYF
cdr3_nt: TGCAGCGCGAAACAGGGGGTAAGCCACGAGCAGTACTTC

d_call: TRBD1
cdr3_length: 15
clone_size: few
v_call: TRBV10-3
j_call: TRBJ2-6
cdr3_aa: CAISEGQGGANVLTF
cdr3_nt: TGTGCCATCAGTGAAGGACAGGGAGGGGCCAACGTCCTGACTTTC

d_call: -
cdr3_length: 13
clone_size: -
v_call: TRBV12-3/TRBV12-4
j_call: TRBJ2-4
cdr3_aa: CASSWMVTDIQYF
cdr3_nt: TGTGCCAGCAGCTGGATGGTCACGGACATTCAGTACTTC

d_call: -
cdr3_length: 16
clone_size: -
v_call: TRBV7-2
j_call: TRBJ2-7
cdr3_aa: CASSPNLALVTYEQYF
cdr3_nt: TGTGCCAGCAGCCCCAATCTAGCACTCGTCACCTACGAGCAGTACTTC

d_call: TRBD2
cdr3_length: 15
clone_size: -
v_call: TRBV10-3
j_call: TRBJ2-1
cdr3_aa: CAISESGGAADEQFF
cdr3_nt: TGTGCCATCAGTGAGAGCGGGGGTGCCGCGGATGAGCAGTTCTTC

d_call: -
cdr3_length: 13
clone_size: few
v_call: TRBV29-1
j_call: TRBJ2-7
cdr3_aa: CSVEDRQAAEQYF
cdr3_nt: TGCAGCGTTGAAGATCGGCAGGCCGCCGAGCAGTACTTC

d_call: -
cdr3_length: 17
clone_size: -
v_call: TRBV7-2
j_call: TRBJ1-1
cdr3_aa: CASSFIGPASMNTEAFF
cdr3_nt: TGTGCCAGCAGTTTTATAGGGCCCGCATCCATGAACACTGAAGCTTTCTTT

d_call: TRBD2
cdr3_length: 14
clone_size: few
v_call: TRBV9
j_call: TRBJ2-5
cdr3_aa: CASSVTSGTETQYF
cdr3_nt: TGTGCCAGCAGCGTGACTAGCGGGACGGAGACCCAGTACTTC

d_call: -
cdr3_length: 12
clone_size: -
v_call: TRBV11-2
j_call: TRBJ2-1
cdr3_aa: CASSYISNEQFF
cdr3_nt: TGTGCCAGCAGCTACATATCCAATGAGCAGTTCTTC

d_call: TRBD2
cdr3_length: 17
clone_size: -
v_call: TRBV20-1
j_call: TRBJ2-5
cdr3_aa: CSARDSGGGSHQETQYF
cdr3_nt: TGCAGTGCTAGAGACTCCGGCGGGGGGTCCCACCAAGAGACCCAGTACTTC